The rows below give T cell receptor beta chains drawn from one sample of a study of beta chain features in type 1 diabetes. Clones were sequenced by immunoSEQ multiplex PCR, and TCRdb holds only the in-frame ones, with some missing. The sample lists roughly 730,000 clones; over 10% were seen once. Sequenced material: naive CD4+ T cells from blood. The receptors were gathered from a man between 18 and 35 years old with type 1 diabetes. The CDR3 runs from the conserved cysteine through the conserved F or W. The D gene is left open where the match is weak. Not every row has a clone size; where given, it reads once, few, many or a size class.

J,D,V,size,DNA,CDR3
TRBJ2-6,TRBD1,TRBV30,few,TGTGCCGGGACAGGGGCCCTTTACTCTGGGGCCAACGTCCTGACTTTC,CAGTGALYSGANVLTF
TRBJ1-1,.,TRBV15,few,TGTGCCACCAGCCGGAGAAGGGGTGAAGCTTTCTTT,CATSRRRGEAFF
TRBJ2-7,.,TRBV10-3,few,TGTGCCATCAGTGAGTCTACCGAGGGAAAACAGTACTTC,CAISESTEGKQYF
TRBJ2-4,TRBD1,TRBV30,.,TGTGCCTGGAGTGTAACGGGACAGGGGGCTGGAAACATTCAGTACTTC,CAWSVTGQGAGNIQYF
TRBJ2-5,.,TRBV30,few,TGTGCCTGGAGTGAGTCTAGTAGGGAGACCCAGTACTTC,CAWSESSRETQYF
TRBJ2-7,.,TRBV7-9,.,TGTGCCAGCAGCTTAGCTGGACAGATCTACGAGCAGTACTTC,CASSLAGQIYEQYF
TRBJ1-1,.,TRBV4-2,few,TGTGCCAGCAGCCAACAGAGACAGAACACTGAAGCTTTCTTT,CASSQQRQNTEAFF
TRBJ1-1,.,TRBV19,.,TGTGCCAGTAGGGCACAGGGATTCCCTGAAGCTTTCTTT,CASRAQGFPEAFF
TRBJ2-7,TRBD1,TRBV6-1,.,TGTGCCAGCAGGGACAGGGGCCGCCTCTACGAGCAGTACTTC,CASRDRGRLYEQYF
TRBJ1-3,.,TRBV28,few,TGTGCCAGCAGTCTCCGAATGACCATATATTTT,CASSLRMTIYF
TRBJ2-3,.,TRBV13,.,TGTGCCAGCAGCTCCGCTACGATCACAGATACGCAGTATTTT,CASSSATITDTQYF
TRBJ2-2,.,TRBV18,few,TGTGCCAGCTCACCCCTCGGAGGGACCGGCGGGGAGCTGTTTTTT,CASSPLGGTGGELFF
TRBJ1-6,.,TRBV30,.,TGTGCCTGGAGTGTCTCGGAAGGGTCACCCCTCCACTTT,CAWSVSEGSPLHF
TRBJ1-2,.,TRBV5-1,few,TGCGCCAGCAGCTTGGCCTCGGGGGACGTGGGCACCTTC,CASSLASGDVGTF
TRBJ2-5,.,TRBV10-3,few,TGTGCCATCAGTGACCCCCAAGAGACCCAGTACTTC,CAISDPQETQYF
TRBJ2-1,TRBD1,TRBV7-6,.,TGTGCCAGCAGCTTAGGAGAGCAGGGGGCAAGGATTGAGCAGTTCTTC,CASSLGEQGARIEQFF
TRBJ1-3,.,TRBV7-2,.,TGTGCCAGCAGCCCGTGGGGCAGGGACGCGGGAAACACCATATATTTT,CASSPWGRDAGNTIYF
TRBJ1-2,.,TRBV4-1,few,TGCGCCAGCAGCTCGGGACCGTCTAACTATGGCTACACCTTC,CASSSGPSNYGYTF
TRBJ2-7,.,TRBV4-2,few,TGTGCCAGCAGCCAACCGGGCGGCGTAACCTACGAGCAGTACTTC,CASSQPGGVTYEQYF
TRBJ1-1,.,TRBV15,few,TGTGCCACCAGCAGAGTGGCAACGCTAAACACTGAAGCTTTCTTT,CATSRVATLNTEAFF
TRBJ1-1,.,TRBV9,few,TGTGCCAGCAGCGTAGTTCAGGGGCGCACTGAAGCTTTCTTT,CASSVVQGRTEAFF
TRBJ1-2,TRBD1,TRBV6-5,.,TGTGCCAGCACCGAGACAGGGGGCAAGAATGGCTACACCTTC,CASTETGGKNGYTF
TRBJ2-7,.,TRBV19,few,TGTGCCAGTGGCCTCTGGTACGAGCAGTACTTC,CASGLWYEQYF
TRBJ1-1,.,TRBV13,.,TGTGCCAGCAGCTTAGACGGGTCCCTTAACACTGAAGCTTTCTTT,CASSLDGSLNTEAFF
TRBJ2-3,TRBD1,TRBV4-1,few,TGCGCCAGCAGCCAGCCGACAGGGTCTGTCACAGATACGCAGTATTTT,CASSQPTGSVTDTQYF
TRBJ2-3,.,TRBV28,.,TGTGCCAGCAGGCAGGGGCAGACCACAGATACGCAGTATTTT,CASRQGQTTDTQYF
TRBJ1-3,.,TRBV4-1,.,TGCGCCAGCAGCCAAGAGAACAGGGTATATGGAAACACCATATATTTT,CASSQENRVYGNTIYF
TRBJ1-2,TRBD1,TRBV6-5,.,TGTGCCAGCAGAGGACAGGGGGACTATGGCTACACCTTC,CASRGQGDYGYTF
TRBJ2-4,.,TRBV14,few,TGTGCCAGCAGCCAAGATTACAGCCACGGGGGAATCGTTCAGTACTTC,CASSQDYSHGGIVQYF
TRBJ2-1,TRBD1,TRBV7-9,few,TGTGCCAGCAGCCACCAGGACAGGGAGCCATACAATGAGCAGTTCTTC,CASSHQDREPYNEQFF
TRBJ1-4,.,TRBV7-9,.,TGTGCCAGCAGCTTAGAAGGACACCCCCCAGGAAAACTGTTTTTT,CASSLEGHPPGKLFF
TRBJ2-7,.,TRBV28,.,TGTGCCAGCAGTGTCTACAGCGAGCACGAGCAGTACTTC,CASSVYSEHEQYF
TRBJ2-2,.,TRBV5-4,.,TGTGCCAGCAGCTTGGGAGCCGGAGACACCGGGGAGCTGTTTTTT,CASSLGAGDTGELFF
TRBJ1-2,TRBD1,TRBV6-1,.,TGTGCCAGCAGTGAACCCGGACAGGGAATAGTAGGCTACACCTTC,CASSEPGQGIVGYTF
TRBJ2-1,TRBD2,TRBV7-2,few,TGTGCCAGCAGCCGAGCGGGGCCGTACAATGAGCAGTTCTTC,CASSRAGPYNEQFF
TRBJ2-1,TRBD1,TRBV28,few,TGTGCCAGCAGTAGACAGGGGAATGAGCAGTTCTTC,CASSRQGNEQFF
TRBJ2-5,.,TRBV7-6,.,TGTGCCAGCAGCTTAGAGGGGTCTTGGTCAGAGACCCAGTACTTC,CASSLEGSWSETQYF
TRBJ1-2,.,TRBV11-2,few,TGTGCCAGCAGCTTAGTTGCCTCTGGGTATCATGGCTACACCTTC,CASSLVASGYHGYTF
TRBJ1-1,TRBD1,TRBV5-1,.,TGCGCCAGCAGCTTGGGCAGGGGGCTCACTGAAGCTTTCTTT,CASSLGRGLTEAFF
TRBJ2-3,TRBD1,TRBV28,few,TGTGCCAGCAGTTTATTTCAGGGGGCCGGGACAGATACGCAGTATTTT,CASSLFQGAGTDTQYF
TRBJ1-1,.,TRBV7-9,.,TGTGCCAGCAGCTTAGTCGGGACACACACTGAAGCTTTCTTT,CASSLVGTHTEAFF
TRBJ1-6,.,TRBV28,.,TGTGCCAGCCTCAGGGAAGGGGAAAGATCCCTCCACTTT,CASLREGERSLHF
TRBJ2-1,.,TRBV4-1,few,TGCGCCAGCAGCCAAGATAGCCCCACCAGCTCCTACAATGAGCAGTTCTTC,CASSQDSPTSSYNEQFF
TRBJ2-7,TRBD1,TRBV13,.,TGTGCCAGCAGCTTAAAGGACAGGTCCCCAGTAAGAACTTACGAGCAGTACTTC,CASSLKDRSPVRTYEQYF
TRBJ2-3,.,TRBV4-1,.,TGCGCCAGCAGCCAAGAAGGTCCCAGGGGAGATACGCAGTATTTT,CASSQEGPRGDTQYF
TRBJ1-1,.,TRBV9,.,TGTGCCAGCAGCGTAGCACAGACCGACACTGAAGCTTTCTTT,CASSVAQTDTEAFF
TRBJ2-5,.,TRBV19,.,TGTGCCAGTAGTCAACAAGAGACCCAGTACTTC,CASSQQETQYF
TRBJ2-6,.,TRBV6-1,.,TGTGCCAGCAGTGAAGGGACTGGGGCCAACGTCCTGACTTTC,CASSEGTGANVLTF
TRBJ1-1,.,TRBV29-1,.,TGCAGCGTTGGACCCATTTTGGGGGGAGTTGAAGCTTTCTTT,CSVGPILGGVEAFF
TRBJ2-7,.,TRBV7-9,.,TGTGCCAGCAGCTTAGGGAACTCCTACGAGCAGTACTTC,CASSLGNSYEQYF
TRBJ1-1,TRBD1,TRBV29-1,few,TGCAGCGTTCGCCCTGCGCAGGGACAAAGACAGGGCACTGAAGCTTTCTTT,CSVRPAQGQRQGTEAFF
TRBJ2-1,.,TRBV10-3,few,TGTGCCAGCAGTTACTCAGGCAACGGTGAGCAGTTCTTC,CASSYSGNGEQFF
TRBJ2-6,.,TRBV5-1,.,TGCGCCACCCACGAACGTCCGGTATCCGGGGCCAACGTCCTGACTTTC,CATHERPVSGANVLTF
TRBJ2-5,.,TRBV21-1,few,TGTGCCAGCAGAAGCAGGCCGGAGACCCAGTACTTC,CASRSRPETQYF
TRBJ1-6,.,TRBV6-5,few,TGTGCCAGCAGTTACTCGGGGAGGAGGAGTAATTCACCCCTCCACTTT,CASSYSGRRSNSPLHF
TRBJ2-3,TRBD2,TRBV11-2,few,TGTGCCAGCAGCTTGGGAGCGGGGGCGAGCACAGATACGCAGTATTTT,CASSLGAGASTDTQYF
TRBJ1-3,TRBD1,TRBV30,few,TGTGCCTGTGACAGGGCCTCTGGAAACACCATATATTTT,CACDRASGNTIYF
TRBJ1-6,.,TRBV4-1,few,TGCGCCAGCAGCCAAGATCGAGGGGCCCGGGGAGGCTATAATTCACCCCTCCACTTT,CASSQDRGARGGYNSPLHF
TRBJ2-3,.,TRBV5-4,.,TGTGCCAGCAGCTTACCTGGAGGGGTGAGCACAGATACGCAGTATTTT,CASSLPGGVSTDTQYF
TRBJ1-1,.,TRBV4-2,.,TGTGCCAGCAGCCAATCAGGGCGGCAAACTGAAGCTTTCTTT,CASSQSGRQTEAFF